The sequence of this TCR beta chain was determined in a study of T cells after posttransplantation cyclophosphamide. Whole-study results and caveats: Blood and skin or GI T cell repertoires showed limited TRB overlap.

Treatment was busulfan-fludarabine conditioning, a marrow graft, and cyclophosphamide on days +3 and +4. Clones were read by immunoSEQ multiplex PCR, and TCRdb kept only the in-frame ones, dropping some. The repertoire holds around 37,000 clones, with around 80% as singletons. A word on this clone: Its antigen is undetermined.

Trimming stripped 3 bases from V and 4 bases from J, with 9 bases between. Per the germline V gene, CDR1 is MRHNA and CDR2 is SNTAGT. This CDR3 region has 13 residues. This receptor was identified in a female patient in her 40s who received an allogeneic stem cell transplant from a related donor, was CMV-positive, and had no GVHD. Some of these T cells may belong to the graft donor. The sequencing here drew on CD4+ T cells sorted from blood, taken 1903 days after a stem cell transplant with posttransplant cyclophosphamide. V gene TRBV6-4 combines with J gene TRBJ1-2; D may be TRBD1 (5 bases). CDR3 loop: CASSETGGYGYTF. The CDR3 DNA follows: TGTGCCAGCAGTGAAACGGGGGGCTATGGCTACACCTTC.